This T cell receptor beta chain is from a study of cytomegalovirus exposure and HLA in healthy donors. Findings and limits, study-wide: Researchers reportedly found TCR beta sequences accurately predicted most subjects' HLA-A and HLA-B alleles. Later examination showed HLA-associated TCR beta chains had greater clonal expansion than equally common others. CMV serostatus stood as the only immune exposure information on hand.

On this clone itself: The antigen remains unidentified. The junction and the germline gene differ at one end; a read error may be behind it.

The CDR3 consists of 15 residues. Looked up from germline, CDR1 is MDHEN and CDR2 is SYDVKM. The PCR made use of 60 Vbeta and 13 Jbeta primers. Assay: immunoSEQ multiplex PCR; the TCRdb copy retains only in-frame clones and omits some. This sample has more than 85,000 clones, with approximately 77% found just once. The chain couples TRBV28 to TRBJ2-1; D not resolved. The clonotype originates from a male donor in good health and CMV-seropositive. The sequencing sample was made of PBMCs. This chain's CDR3 is CASNPVTRSYNDQFF. The CDR3 nucleotides read TGTGCCAGCAATCCCGTGACAAGGTCCTACAATGATCAGTTCTTC.